This paragraph covers one T cell receptor (beta chain) sequence. Clones were read by immunoSEQ multiplex PCR, and TCRdb kept only the in-frame ones, dropping some. The sample records about 14,000 clones, roughly 70% being singletons. These data belong to a study of cytotoxic CD8 clonotypes in ibrutinib-treated CLL. Overall study: Patients attained about 25 partial and 2 complete responses; at median approximately 68 months, 14 remained remitted while about twelve progressed.

The CDR3 consists of 16 residues. Losses at the gene ends were 5 bases for V and 9 bases for J; bases not matched to a gene: 15. Germline V gene sequence: CDR1 SNHLY, CDR2 FYNNEI. Specimen: PBMCs, collected before ibrutinib treatment. The V and J genes are TRBV2 and TRBJ2-1; 8 nucleotides agree with TRBD2. This receptor was obtained from a human donor with chronic lymphocytic leukemia. The CDR3 loop is CASSTPGGGPRGEQFF. The CDR3 nucleotides read TGTGCCAGCAGTACCCCGGGGGGGGGCCCGCGGGGTGAGCAGTTCTTC.